Listed here is a single T cell receptor beta chain. What this receptor recognizes is not known. The input lacks base qualities; no much larger clone sits a single base away. The immunoSEQ Assay, a bias-controlled multiplex PCR, was used to amplify TCRbeta CDR3 regions from genomic DNA. Regarding the original processing steps: The number of nucleated cells in each sample was estimated from the amplification of reference gene primers within the assay. Sequence reads were collapsed and filtered to measure the absolute abundance of every unique TCRbeta CDR3 rearrangement. Productive Simpson clonality was computed per sample as the square root of Simpson's diversity index over productive rearrangements. The source is immuneACCESS, and TCRdb retained only in-frame sequences with V and J called. Part of the clones is not carried over; for the studies checked, unresolved V genes explain less than half of this, and the remainder is unexplained. The D gene and trimming were derived from the DNA, and the V and J assignments and clone size from that table. The sample table contains some 250,000 clones; only one count was recorded for around 87% of them. Approximately 3.5% of the sample belongs to the ten largest clones.

The CDR3 measures 15 amino acids from cysteine to phenylalanine. Here the CDR3 DNA is all that survives: 45 bases in frame from base 1. V is clipped by 4 bases and J by 5 bases, and the sequence between their germline boundaries is 15 bases long. The germline V gene provides CDR1 SGHRS and CDR2 YFSETQ. Participants in the prospective study were enrolled through a virtual design, were aged 18 to 89 years, and lived in 24 United States geographic areas. To assign participants to cohorts, the prospective study relied on clinical history that participants themselves reported in a screening survey and a study questionnaire. In the prospective study, mobile phlebotomists collected whole blood, serum and a nasopharyngeal or oropharyngeal swab from each participant. Over a roughly two-month period, participants in the prospective study had the option of providing additional blood draws and questionnaires. Before DNA extraction, prospective study blood samples were shipped either frozen or at room temperature.

This entry belongs to a study of blood T cell repertoires in COVID-19 (dated by TCRdb to about 2020). Notes on the research overall: Collaborator samples came from the United States, Italy and Spain and covered acute and convalescent phases of COVID-19. The material from the prospective study consisted of cDNA or gDNA derived from T cells, B-cell-depleted T cells, or PBMCs. The dataset comprised deeply sampled blood TCRbeta repertoires from subjects exposed to, actively infected with, or recovered from COVID-19. The repertoires were released in a freely available public database intended as a resource for research on the immune response to SARS-CoV-2. The samples were drawn from the first 160 participants of the ongoing ImmuneRACE study and from 1,254 subjects provided by 6 global collaborators. The sample metadata nearly always contained a de-identified subject ID, COVID-19 status, age in years and sex. HLA class I and class II types, where available, came from metadata supplied by the sample provider rather than from assay-based typing. Study-wide conclusions, independent of this receptor: Clinical and demographic metadata were provided uncurated, with the amount varying by source and participant.

The rearranged chain carries TRBV5-1 and TRBJ2-2, and possibly TRBD1, on 6 matching bases. Material: PBMCs or T cells enriched from blood (not recorded which). The origin of this receptor is a woman in her thirties or forties with acute COVID-19. At the DNA level, the sequence is TGCGCCAGCAGCCAGGACAGCCCGAGGACCGGGGAGCTGTTTTTT. It encodes CASSQDSPRTGELFF.